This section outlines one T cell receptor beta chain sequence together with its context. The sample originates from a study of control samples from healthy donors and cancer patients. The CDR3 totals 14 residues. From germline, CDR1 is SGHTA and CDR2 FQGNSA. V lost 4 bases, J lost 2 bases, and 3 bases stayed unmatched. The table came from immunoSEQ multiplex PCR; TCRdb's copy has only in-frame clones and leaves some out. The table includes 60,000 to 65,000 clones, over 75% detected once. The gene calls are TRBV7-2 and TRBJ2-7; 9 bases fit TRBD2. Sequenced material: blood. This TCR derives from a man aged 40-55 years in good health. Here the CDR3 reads CASSSTSGAYEQYF. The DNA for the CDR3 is TGTGCCAGCAGCTCGACTAGCGGAGCCTACGAGCAGTACTTC.